A single sample gave rise to the 2 T cell receptor beta chains below, sequenced in a study of T cell changes during pregnancy in multiple sclerosis. This table comes from immunoSEQ multiplex PCR, and its TCRdb copy is limited to in-frame clones, with some not included. The sample holds more than 70,000 clones, around 93% seen once. This sample comprised peripheral blood, obtained before pregnancy. The receptors were gathered from a female donor with multiple sclerosis, enrolled in a pregnancy study.

The chain recombines TRBV9 with TRBJ2-7, with 9 bases identical to TRBD1. After removal of 4 bases from V and 5 bases from J, the junction contained 13 bases not matched to a gene. The CDR3 covers 16 residues. Germline CDR1 reads SGDLS; CDR2 reads YYNGEE. The CDR3: CASSSELRQGVHEQYF. CDR3 bases: TGTGCCAGCAGCTCAGAATTGAGACAGGGGGTCCACGAGCAGTACTTC. Using reference TRBV9 and TRBJ2-7 for the parts outside the CDR3, the full variable domain is DSGVTQTPKHLITATGQRVTLRCSPRSGDLSVYWYQQSLDQGLQFLIQYYNGEERAKGNILERFSAQQFPDLHSELNLSSLELGDSALYFCASSSELRQGVHEQYFGPGTRLTVT.

This clone was observed a single time. The rearrangement links TRBV11-2 to TRBJ1-4; 7 bases line up with TRBD1. Trimming cost V 5 bases and J 1 base; bases outside gene matches: 4. This CDR3 has 15 amino acids. Germline V gene data show CDR1 as SGHAT and CDR2 as FQNNGV. The CDR3 sequence: CASSRNRGTNEKLFF. The CDR3 DNA reads as TGTGCCAGCAGCCGTAACAGGGGAACTAATGAAAAACTGTTTTTT. The full variable domain, with the rest looked up from reference TRBV11-2 and TRBJ1-4, is EAGVAQSPRYKIIEKRQSVAFWCNPISGHATLYWYQQILGQGPKLLIQFQNNGVVDDSQLPKDRFSAERLKGVDSTLKIQPAKLEDSAVYLCASSRNRGTNEKLFFGSGTQLSVL.